This T cell receptor (beta chain) came from a study of T-cell reconstitution after alpha-beta-depleted transplantation in children. As it was prepared, the TCRbeta library received unique molecular identifiers. MiXCR was run by TCRdb on the PCR reads, yielding one entry per CDR3 protein. Among about 240,000 distinct CDR3 sequences listed, about 26% were seen once. This clonotype was found a few times. Its antigen remains unidentified. Study-level points and caveats: The study traced high day-60 TCRbeta diversity in some patients to surviving recipient T cells and thymic progenitors. There were reportedly several hundred expanded graft clones from which alpha-beta T cells came about two months after transplant.

The CDR3 has 16 residues. V gave up 6 bases and J gave up 1 base; unmatched junction bases: 7. The chain couples TRBV12-3 or TRBV12-4 to TRBJ2-4; the match to TRBD1 covers 9 bases. This material consisted of PBMCs, taken before TCRalphabeta/CD19-depleted stem cell transplant. This sequence originates from a girl aged 2-10 years with Fanconi anemia, due to receive a stem cell transplant. CDR3: CASSKSGTGAKNIQYF. For the CDR3, the DNA is TGTGCCAGCAGCAAATCCGGGACAGGGGCCAAAAACATTCAGTACTTC.